This T cell receptor beta chain was captured by sequencing in a study of blood T cell repertoires in COVID-19. Study at large: Acute-phase and convalescent COVID-19 samples originated in the United States, Italy and Spain. In each case, the material was cDNA or gDNA derived from T cells, B-cell-depleted T cells, or PBMCs.

The germline V gene has CDR1 MNHEY and CDR2 SVGEGT. CDR3 length equals 16 residues. The ends were cut back, 0 bases at V and 7 bases at J, with 15 bases in the middle. Methods used by the authors: Estimation of nucleated cell counts relied on the amplification of reference gene primers. This table comes from immunoSEQ multiplex PCR, and its TCRdb copy is limited to in-frame clones, with some not included. V and J calls and clone size are given by that table; D and trimming were obtained from the DNA. The data show around 57,000 clones, 90% seen once. The chain joins TRBV6-2 or TRBV6-3 to TRBJ1-4; weak D call: TRBD1 (5 bases). The receptor's source is a human donor with active COVID-19. The donor label of this sample is uncertain. Sequencing used peripheral blood. As DNA, the CDR3 is TGTGCCAGCAGTTACTCGGACAAGAGTCCGTTTGAAAAACTGTTTTTT. Amino acids: CASSYSDKSPFEKLFF.